Given below is one T cell receptor beta chain in context. Its antigen is as yet unknown. Other DNA sequences within the sample encode an identical CDR3. These data belong to a study of shared clonotypes between healthy human individuals. In the study overall: A donor's plate count was three for CD4 naive and three for CD4 memory; CD8 naive had two and CD8 memory one. The study's findings and limits: Among donors, clonotype sharing was expected to be affected by sequencing depth.

V gave up 5 bases and J gave up 8 bases; unmatched junction bases: 5. From germline, CDR1 is MNHEY and CDR2 SVGAGI. The CDR3 is made up of 14 amino acids. Adult donors, all healthy and HIV-negative, had no recent acute infections or vaccinations. Libraries were prepared by immunoSEQ multiplex PCR; TCRdb keeps only in-frame clonotypes and omits some of them. The sample shows 2 million to 2.5 million clones, roughly 93% of them seen only once. The rearrangement links TRBV6-5 to TRBJ1-4; 10 positions agree with TRBD1. The source material was naive CD4+ T cells from PBMCs. The subset here: CD45RA+ positively selected. This TCR was sampled from a man aged 18 to 29 in good health. Some clones in this sample may be carry-over from other donors' samples. CDR3 protein: CASSRDRGGEKLFF. The CDR3 DNA reads as TGTGCCAGCAGTCGGGACAGGGGTGGAGAAAAACTGTTTTTT.